The 9 T cell receptor beta chains below all came from one sample that was sequenced in a study of molecular identifiers for immune sequencing clone quantification. TCRdb passed the PCR reads through MiXCR, listing each CDR3 protein once. Of 40,000 to 50,000 distinct CDR3 sequences listed, roughly a fifth are singletons. The sequencing input was naive CD8+ T cells from blood, with Jurkat cell RNA spiked in. Indicated subset: FACS-sorted CD8+CD4-CCR7+CD45RA+ naive T cells. All receptors come from a human donor in good health. Some libraries in this study had Jurkat cell RNA spiked in.

This clonotype was detected ten times or more. The CDR3 loop is CASSLVYTDTQYF. The CDR3 DNA sequence: TGTGCCAGCAGCTTAGTATACACAGATACGCAGTATTTT. V is TRBV7-9 and J is TRBJ2-3; D not resolved. The V end lost 1 base, the J end lost 2 bases, and 4 bases lay between the germline ends. Germline V gives CDR1 SEHNR, CDR2 FQNEAQ (reference sequence). The CDR3 length is 13 residues.

In this sample, this clonotype turned up many times. The chain joins TRBV18 to TRBJ2-2; D remains unclear. V was shortened by 3 bases and J by 0 bases, with 11 bases between the two germline ends. The germline V gene has CDR1 KGHSH and CDR2 LQKENI. This CDR3 is built from 16 residues. In DNA form, the CDR3 reads TGTGCCAGCTCACCCCCGTTGGGCCCGAACACCGGGGAGCTGTTTTTT. It encodes CASSPPLGPNTGELFF.

This clonotype was detected only once. The chain carries TRBV5-3 and TRBJ2-7; TRBD1 aligns across 7 bases. TRBV5-3 is placed among ORFs of uncertain function. V shed 8 bases, J shed 3 bases, and the junction held 14 bases outside the gene matches. The CDR3 consists of 15 residues. Written as DNA, the CDR3 is TGTGCCAGCGGCATGAGACAGGGAGAACTCTACGAGCAGTACTTC. Protein sequence: CASGMRQGELYEQYF.

This clonotype was counted at least ten times. The chain has TRBV20-1 and TRBJ2-7; 9 nucleotides match TRBD1. This CDR3 contains 13 residues. The V gene end was trimmed by 5 bases and the J gene end by 2 bases; junction bases not matched to a gene: 4. Germline lookup yields CDR1 DFQATT and CDR2 SNEGSKA (reference sequence). CDR3 loop: CSAGDRVTYEQYF. The CDR3 DNA follows: TGCAGTGCTGGGGACAGGGTAACCTACGAGCAGTACTTC.

This clonotype was counted ten times or more. The CDR3 sequence is CASRPTENTGELFF. CDR3 coding DNA: TGTGCCAGCAGACCCACAGAAAACACCGGGGAGCTGTTTTTT. V usage is TRBV12-3 or TRBV12-4 and J usage is TRBJ2-2; no clear D. This CDR3 comprises 14 residues. V was trimmed by 6 bases and J by 2 bases, leaving 10 bases between them.

In its sample, this clonotype was seen many times. CDR3 protein: CASSFSRSTDTQYF. DNA of the CDR3: TGTGCCAGCAGTTTCTCCCGCAGCACAGATACGCAGTATTTT. The chain recombines TRBV27 with TRBJ2-3, with no clear D. The CDR3 runs 14 residues. Germline V gives CDR1 MNHEY, CDR2 SMNVEV (reference sequence). V was pared by 3 bases and J by 0 bases, with 7 bases between.

The J gene is TRBJ2-3, the V gene TRBV7-2, with 11 nucleotides matching TRBD2. Germline CDR1 is SGHTA and CDR2 is FQGNSA. Unmatched junction bases numbered 4, after V lost 3 bases and J lost 5 bases. This CDR3 region has 15 residues. The CDR3 DNA sequence: TGTGCCAGCAGCTTGACTAGCGGGGAGCTAGATACGCAGTATTTT. It codes for CASSLTSGELDTQYF.

This clonotype was counted many times. The genes are TRBV20-1 and TRBJ1-5; D is ambiguous. CDR1 DFQATT and CDR2 SNEGSKA come from the germline V gene (reference sequence). The CDR3 has 15 amino acids. The V gene lost 4 bases and the J gene lost 5 bases, with 18 bases spanning the gap. For the CDR3, the DNA is TGCAGTGCTACCCCTAGGTTCCTACCCTATCAGCCCCAGCATTTT. Protein: CSATPRFLPYQPQHF.

This clonotype came up many times. The V call is TRBV28, the J call TRBJ2-7; no definite D call. Between the trimmed V and J ends, which lost 6 bases and 2 bases, there was a span of 11 bases. This CDR3 has 13 residues. Germline V gene lookup returns CDR1 MDHEN and CDR2 SYDVKM. The CDR3 here is CASRSRGPYEQYF. The CDR3 nucleotides read TGTGCCAGCAGGTCCCGAGGCCCCTACGAGCAGTACTTC.